These 15 T cell receptor beta chains originate from one sample sequenced in a study of blood T cell repertoires in COVID-19. The method was immunoSEQ multiplex PCR; TCRdb's version includes in-frame clones alone and lacks a portion of them. The sample contains under 200,000 clones, approximately 87% of which appear only once. Sequenced material: PBMCs or T cells enriched from blood (not recorded which). The receptors were sampled from a woman aged 45-60 years who had recovered from COVID-19.

The V call is TRBV9, the J call TRBJ1-1; D unresolved. The V end was cut by 3 bases, the J end by 8 bases, with 17 bases between. The CDR3 covers 14 residues. Germline assignment: CDR1 SGDLS and CDR2 YYNGEE. The DNA for the CDR3 is TGTGCCAGCAGCGCCGAGGGTCGGGCAGGAGAAGCTTTCTTT. Amino acid sequence: CASSAEGRAGEAFF.

The J gene is TRBJ1-1, the V gene TRBV30; the D gene is possibly TRBD1 (6 bases). Trimming left V 8 bases short and J 5 bases short, with 18 bases between. CDR1 is GTSNPN and CDR2 is SVGIG in the germline V gene (reference sequence). The CDR3 spans 13 residues. The chain's CDR3 is CARSDQGMTEAFF. CDR3 coding DNA: TGTGCCAGATCGGATCAGGGGATGACTGAAGCTTTCTTT.

This chain links TRBV7-9 with TRBJ1-3, with D tentatively TRBD1 (5 bases). The ends were cut back, 6 bases at V and 0 bases at J, with 15 bases in the middle. The CDR3 is made up of 16 amino acids. Germline V gene data show CDR1 as SEHNR and CDR2 as FQNEAQ (reference sequence). The CDR3 protein is CASSGKGSFSGNTIYF. CDR3 DNA sequence: TGTGCCAGCAGTGGTAAGGGGTCCTTCTCTGGAAACACCATATATTTT.

A remark on this clone: One end of the junction does not line up with germline, which may come from a read error. For the CDR3, the DNA is TGTGCCAGCAGTTTACTCCCGGGACAGGGGATGTTT. It encodes CASSLLPGQGMF. The chain recombines TRBV28 with TRBJ1-5; TRBD1 matches at 10 bases. The CDR3 is made up of 12 amino acids. Germline V gene data show CDR1 as MDHEN and CDR2 as SYDVKM.

The chain links TRBV12-3 or TRBV12-4 to TRBJ2-1; D unclear. The CDR3 sequence is 13 residues long. Trimming pared 8 bases from V and 3 bases from J, leaving 11 bases between. The CDR3 reads CASLRNGYNEQFF. The CDR3 bases are TGTGCCAGCCTTCGCAACGGCTACAATGAGCAGTTCTTC.

The J gene is TRBJ1-2, the V gene TRBV28; D gene ambiguous. Germline assignment: CDR1 MDHEN and CDR2 SYDVKM. V dropped 6 bases and J dropped 6 bases, with 17 bases sitting between them. This CDR3 comprises 14 residues. In DNA, the CDR3 is TGTGCCAGCAGCCAAGTGGCTCCCCTCAATGGCTACACCTTC. As protein: CASSQVAPLNGYTF.

The rearrangement uses TRBV19 and TRBJ2-1; TRBD1 agrees at 11 bases. Trimming took 5 bases from V and 5 from J; bases not matched to a gene: 5. The CDR3 runs 15 residues. Looked up from germline, CDR1 is LNHDA and CDR2 is SQIVND (reference sequence). CDR3 DNA: TGTGCCAGTAGTTGGACAGGGGGCGGGAACAATGAGCAGTTCTTC. This sequence encodes CASSWTGGGNNEQFF.

The rearrangement uses TRBV12-3 or TRBV12-4 and TRBJ1-4, with D possibly matching TRBD1 (5 bases). The CDR3 totals 12 residues. Between the trimmed V and J ends, which lost 5 bases and 7 bases, there was a span of 8 bases. In nucleotides, the CDR3 is TGTGCCAGCAGTGGGGCGAGTGAAAAACTGTTTTTT. It specifies CASSGASEKLFF.

The genes are TRBV7-9 and TRBJ1-1; possible D gene TRBD1, 6 bases. Germline V gives CDR1 SEHNR, CDR2 FQNEAQ (reference sequence). V shed 4 bases and J shed 3 bases, with 18 bases lying between them. The CDR3 runs to 16 residues. CDR3 in amino acids: CASSSILGGLDTEAFF. DNA for the CDR3: TGTGCCAGCAGCTCTATCTTGGGGGGGCTGGACACTGAAGCTTTCTTT.

This clone was observed a few times. The chain is built from TRBV4-3 and TRBJ2-2, with 15 bases matching TRBD2. The CDR3 is 18 amino acids. Germline V gene data show CDR1 as LGHNA and CDR2 as YSLEER. V was clipped by 3 bases and J by 2 bases; unmatched bases: 4. CDR3 loop: CASSHLGLAGGNTGELFF. The CDR3 nucleotides are TGCGCCAGCAGCCACTTGGGACTAGCGGGAGGAAACACCGGGGAGCTGTTTTTT.

The chain employs TRBV5-8 and TRBJ2-7; 9 positions agree with TRBD1. V gave up 4 bases and J gave up 2 bases; unmatched junction bases: 7. The CDR3 has 15 amino acids. CDR1 is SGHTS and CDR2 is YDEGEE in the germline V gene. Here the CDR3 reads CASSPGRTGAYEQYV. The CDR3 DNA follows: TGTGCCAGCAGCCCTGGCAGGACAGGGGCCTACGAGCAGTACGTC.

The CDR3 DNA sequence: TGTGCCAGCAGTAGAGGGGGAGAAAGCTCCTACGAGCAGTACGTC. It specifies CASSRGGESSYEQYV. The rearrangement links TRBV2 to TRBJ2-7; TRBD1 is a possible D gene (6 bases). Germline V gives CDR1 SNHLY, CDR2 FYNNEI. The CDR3 runs 15 residues. Trimming cost V 5 bases and J 0 bases, with 14 bases left between them.

This chain joins TRBV7-9 and TRBJ1-4, with TRBD1 identical over 8 bases. Germline loops: CDR1 SEHNR, CDR2 FQNEAQ (reference sequence). The junction had 5 bases not matched to a gene; V was cut back by 3 bases and J by 5 bases. The CDR3 contains 15 residues. The CDR3 is CASSFGDRKNEKLFF. In DNA, the CDR3 is TGTGCCAGCAGCTTTGGGGACAGGAAGAATGAAAAACTGTTTTTT.

This clone was picked up a small number of times. V is TRBV2 and J is TRBJ2-3; weak D call: TRBD2 (6 bases). CDR1 and CDR2 (germline): SNHLY, FYNNEI. V gave up 5 bases and J gave up 6 bases, with 9 bases separating them. The CDR3 sequence is 12 residues long. The CDR3 sequence: CASSKGRDTQYF. CDR3 DNA: TGTGCCAGCAGTAAGGGGAGGGATACGCAGTATTTT.

The chain carries TRBV5-1 and TRBJ1-4; D unclear. Germline-derived CDR1 and CDR2 are SGHRS and YFSETQ. CDR3 length equals 13 residues. The V gene lost 4 bases and the J gene lost 3 bases, with 7 bases spanning the gap. This CDR3 reads CASSPGPNEKLFF. DNA for the CDR3: TGCGCCAGCAGCCCTGGGCCTAATGAAAAACTGTTTTTT.